This T cell receptor beta chain originates from a study of blood T cell repertoires in COVID-19. Some clones are missing from TCRdb's copy, which holds only in-frame ones; the method was immunoSEQ multiplex PCR. This sample yields almost 200,000 clones, of which 89% are seen a single time; around 8.4% belongs to the top ten. Clinical history reported by participants formed the basis on which cohorts were assigned. Germline CDR1 is PRHDT and CDR2 is FYEKMQ (reference sequence). Trimming stripped 5 bases from V and 6 bases from J, with 16 bases between. This CDR3 region has 15 residues. The rearrangement joins TRBV13 to TRBJ2-2; D is possibly TRBD1 (6 bases). Sequenced material: PBMCs or T cells enriched from blood (not recorded which). The origin of this receptor is a woman between 18 and 29 years old who had recovered from COVID-19. The CDR3 reads CASSLRGWAPGELFF. The DNA for the CDR3 is TGTGCCAGCAGCCTCAGGGGATGGGCCCCCGGGGAGCTGTTTTTT.